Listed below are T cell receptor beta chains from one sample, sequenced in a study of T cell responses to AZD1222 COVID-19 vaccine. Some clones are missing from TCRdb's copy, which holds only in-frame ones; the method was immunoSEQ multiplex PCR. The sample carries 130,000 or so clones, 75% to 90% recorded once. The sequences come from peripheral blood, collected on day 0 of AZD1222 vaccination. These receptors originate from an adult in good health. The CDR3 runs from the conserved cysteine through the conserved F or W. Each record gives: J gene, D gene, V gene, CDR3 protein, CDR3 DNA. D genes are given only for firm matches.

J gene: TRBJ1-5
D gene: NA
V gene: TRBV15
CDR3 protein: CATSIGFGNQPQHF
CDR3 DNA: TGTGCCACCAGCATCGGGTTTGGCAATCAGCCCCAGCATTTT

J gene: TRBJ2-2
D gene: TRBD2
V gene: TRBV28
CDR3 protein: CASSLAGLAGATGELFF
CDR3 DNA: TGTGCCAGCAGTCTCGCAGGACTAGCGGGAGCTACCGGGGAGCTGTTTTTT

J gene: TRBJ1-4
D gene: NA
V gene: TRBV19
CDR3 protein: CASSIPQEPIGDEKLFF
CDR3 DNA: TGTGCCAGTAGTATCCCTCAGGAACCTATAGGTGATGAAAAACTGTTTTTT

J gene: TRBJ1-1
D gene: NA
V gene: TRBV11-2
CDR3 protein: CASSFSRNTEAFF
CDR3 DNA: TGTGCCAGCAGCTTTTCGCGTAACACTGAAGCTTTCTTT

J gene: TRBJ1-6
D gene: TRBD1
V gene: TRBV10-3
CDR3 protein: CAISDSGGGLSSPLHF
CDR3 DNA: TGTGCCATCAGTGACTCAGGAGGGGGCTTAAGTTCACCCCTCCACTTT

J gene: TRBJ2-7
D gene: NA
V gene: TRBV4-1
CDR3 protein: CASSQVPAFYEQYF
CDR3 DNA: TGCGCCAGCAGCCAAGTGCCGGCCTTCTACGAGCAGTACTTC

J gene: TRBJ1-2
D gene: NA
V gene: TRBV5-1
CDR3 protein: CASRAVGINYGYTF
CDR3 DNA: TGCGCCAGCAGGGCGGTGGGAATTAACTATGGCTACACCTTC

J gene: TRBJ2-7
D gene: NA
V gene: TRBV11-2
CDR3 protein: CASSHGHLPYEQYF
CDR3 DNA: TGTGCCAGCAGCCACGGACACCTCCCCTACGAGCAGTACTTC

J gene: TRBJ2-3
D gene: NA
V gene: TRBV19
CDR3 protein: CATGWDTQYF
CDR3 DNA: TGTGCCACCGGATGGGATACGCAGTATTTT

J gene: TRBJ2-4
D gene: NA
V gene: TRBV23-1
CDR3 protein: CASSQSARSGSYDIQYF
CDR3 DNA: TGCGCCAGCAGTCAATCCGCTAGGTCGGGGTCCTATGACATTCAGTACTTC

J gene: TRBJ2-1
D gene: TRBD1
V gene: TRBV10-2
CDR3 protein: CASLQGNEQFF
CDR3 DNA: TGCGCCAGCCTACAGGGGAATGAGCAGTTCTTC